Below are 28 T cell receptor beta chains sequenced from a single sample in a study of blood T cell repertoires in COVID-19. Clones were read by immunoSEQ multiplex PCR, and TCRdb kept only the in-frame ones, dropping some. This table has some 200,000 clones, roughly four fifths appearing once. Sequenced input: peripheral blood. Source of these receptors: a woman aged 55-70 years with acute or convalescent COVID-19.

The genes are TRBV29-1 and TRBJ2-5; the D gene is possibly TRBD2 (5 bases). From germline, CDR1 is SQVTM and CDR2 ANQGSEA. The CDR3 consists of 15 residues. V was cut by 1 base and J by 1 base, with 13 bases left in between. The DNA of the CDR3 is TGCAGCGTTGAAGGAGGGTCCGGCCTCCAAGAGACCCAGTACTTC. Translating gives CSVEGGSGLQETQYF.

V and J are TRBV6-5 and TRBJ2-2; 8 positions match TRBD1. Looked up from germline, CDR1 is MNHEY and CDR2 is SVGAGI. The CDR3 covers 16 residues. After removal of 0 bases from V and 6 bases from J, the junction contained 6 bases not matched to a gene. In nucleotides, the CDR3 is TGTGCCAGCAGTTACTCCTCGGACAGGGCCGCCGGGGAGCTGTTTTTT. As protein: CASSYSSDRAAGELFF.

The chain links TRBV7-9 to TRBJ2-1; D is ambiguous. The CDR3 is 12 residues long. Trimming cost V 4 bases and J 9 bases, with 10 bases left between them. Germline CDR1 SEHNR, CDR2 FQNEAQ (reference sequence). The DNA for the CDR3 is TGTGCCAGCAGCTCCTCTTTAGCTGAGCAGTTCTTC. This translates into CASSSSLAEQFF.

The chain recombines TRBV30 with TRBJ1-2; D ambiguous. This CDR3 region has 13 residues. The V gene's germline CDR1 is GTSNPN and CDR2 SVGIG (reference sequence). Trimming shortened V by 3 bases and J by 8 bases, and 16 bases separated the two germline ends. DNA of the CDR3: TGTGCCTGGAGGGCCCCCGGAGTTGGCGGCTACACCTTC. It is translated as CAWRAPGVGGYTF.

The chain employs TRBV7-8 and TRBJ1-1; 7 bases map to TRBD1. This CDR3 has 14 residues. Trimming at V came to 6 bases and at J to 0 bases, leaving 4 bases not matched to a gene. Germline V gene data show CDR1 as SGHVS and CDR2 as FQNEAQ. The CDR3 here is CASRRDRMNTEAFF. CDR3 coding DNA: TGTGCCAGCAGAAGGGACAGAATGAACACTGAAGCTTTCTTT.

In regard to this clone: This sample also contains other DNA sequences that code for the same CDR3. The V call is TRBV7-9, the J call TRBJ1-1, with a weak D call TRBD1 (5 bases). The CDR3 is 13 amino acids. The V end was cut by 5 bases, the J end by 1 base, with 8 bases between. CDR1 is SEHNR and CDR2 is FQNEAQ in the germline V gene (reference sequence). The DNA of the CDR3 is TGTGCCAGCAGCCTCACAGGGAACACTGAAGCTTTCTTT. Its translation: CASSLTGNTEAFF. The variable domain in full, completed from reference TRBV7-9 and TRBJ1-1, reads DTGVSQNPRHKITKRGQNVTFRCDPISEHNRLYWYRQTLGQGPEFLTYFQNEAQLEKSRLLSDRFSAERPKGSFSTLEIQRTEQGDSAMYLCASSLTGNTEAFFGQGTRLTVV.

V gene TRBV7-8 combines with J gene TRBJ2-7; 9 bases match TRBD2. The germline CDR1 and CDR2 sequences are SGHVS and FQNEAQ. The CDR3 has 12 amino acids. Trimming removed 5 bases from V and 7 bases from J; junction bases left unmatched: 3. The CDR3, as DNA: TGTGCCAGCAGCCAGAGCGGGGGGGAGCAGTACTTC. Encoded protein: CASSQSGGEQYF.

V and J are TRBV7-3 and TRBJ2-3; 8 bases agree with TRBD2. After removal of 4 bases from V and 3 bases from J, the junction contained 3 bases not matched to a gene. The germline gives CDR1 SGHTA, CDR2 FQGTGA. This CDR3 is built from 14 residues. DNA for the CDR3: TGTGCCAGCAGCTCGGGACTAGGAACAGATACGCAGTATTTT. It is translated as CASSSGLGTDTQYF.

The V gene is TRBV9, the J gene TRBJ1-2; 10 bases fit TRBD1. The V gene end was trimmed by 4 bases and the J gene end by 8 bases; junction bases not matched to a gene: 11. CDR1 and CDR2 (germline): SGDLS, YYNGEE. CDR3 length equals 15 residues. CDR3 sequence (DNA): TGTGCCAGCAGCTTACAGCCCGGACAGGGGGACGGCTACACCTTC. Protein sequence: CASSLQPGQGDGYTF.

This chain links TRBV2 with TRBJ2-3, with 11 bases lining up with TRBD1. Germline CDR1 reads SNHLY; CDR2 reads FYNNEI. This CDR3 region has 18 residues. Trimming took 0 bases from V and 5 from J; bases not matched to a gene: 10. CDR3 nucleotide sequence: TGTGCCAGCAGTGAAGCGGGGTTAGGCGGGACAGGGGGAGATACGCAGTATTTT. Its translation: CASSEAGLGGTGGDTQYF.

The rearrangement links TRBV4-3 to TRBJ2-3, with 9 bases aligning to TRBD1. The CDR3 contains 16 residues. The J segment lost 3 bases and the V segment lost 3 bases, leaving 7 bases of the junction unmatched. CDR1 and CDR2 from the germline V gene are LGHNA and YSLEER. The CDR3 reads CASSQRTGGATDTQYF. CDR3 sequence (DNA): TGCGCCAGCAGCCAGCGAACAGGGGGCGCGACAGATACGCAGTATTTT.

The chain couples TRBV3-1 (or the pseudogene TRBV3-2) to TRBJ1-2, with D tentatively TRBD1 (6 bases). In germline, CDR1 is LGHDT, CDR2 YNNKEL (reference sequence). V was clipped by 3 bases and J by 5 bases, with 16 bases between them. The CDR3 loop spans 15 amino acids. Here the CDR3 DNA reads TGTGCCAGCAGCCACCTGACAGGTGGGGTATATGGCTACACCTTC. Translated, it gives CASSHLTGGVYGYTF.

The chain recombines TRBV5-8 with TRBJ1-5, with 8 positions matching TRBD1. This CDR3 spans 13 amino acids. V lost 7 bases, J lost 6 bases, and 6 bases stayed unmatched. CDR1 and CDR2 (germline): SGHTS, YDEGEE. The CDR3 here is CASGTGGPQPQHF. The CDR3 DNA reads as TGTGCCAGCGGAACAGGGGGACCTCAGCCCCAGCATTTT. Based on the CDR3 plus reference TRBV5-8 and TRBJ1-5, the full variable domain is EAGVTQSPTHLIKTRGQQATLRCSPISGHTSVYWYQQALGLGLQFLLWYDEGEERNRGNFPPRFSGRQFPNYSSELNVNALELEDSALYLCASGTGGPQPQHFGDGTRLSIL.

The gene calls are TRBV28 and TRBJ1-2, with 11 nucleotides matching TRBD1. The CDR3 is 14 amino acids. Germline loops: CDR1 MDHEN, CDR2 SYDVKM. The junction had 6 bases not matched to a gene; V was cut back by 6 bases and J by 6 bases. Written as DNA, the CDR3 is TGTGCCAGCAGGTCGGGACAGGGGGGGGATGGCTACACCTTC. Translating it yields CASRSGQGGDGYTF.

The V call is TRBV6-5, the J call TRBJ1-2; no clear D gene. With 2 bases removed from V and 8 bases from J, the gap between germline ends came to 18 bases. The CDR3 has 15 amino acids. In germline, CDR1 is MNHEY, CDR2 SVGAGI. The chain's CDR3 is CASSYPISILLGYTF. CDR3 nucleotide sequence: TGTGCCAGCAGTTACCCTATCTCAATACTACTCGGCTACACCTTC.

The sample holds one count of this clone. The V gene is TRBV5-1, the J gene TRBJ1-1; 9 positions match TRBD1. The CDR3 has 16 residues. Germline CDR1 is SGHRS and CDR2 is YFSETQ. V dropped 3 bases and J dropped 4; count of bases not matched to a gene: 10. CDR3 loop: CASSWWTGVDGTEAFF. The CDR3 DNA reads TGCGCCAGCAGCTGGTGGACAGGGGTAGATGGCACTGAAGCTTTCTTT.

The rearrangement uses TRBV11-2 and TRBJ1-2; 10 nucleotides align to TRBD1. Germline CDR1 is SGHAT and CDR2 is FQNNGV. Losses at the gene ends were 5 bases for V and 5 bases for J; bases not matched to a gene: 8. The CDR3 loop spans 15 amino acids. CDR3 nucleotide sequence: TGTGCCAGCAGCCTAAGACAGGGGGCTAGGTATGGCTACACCTTC. Protein product: CASSLRQGARYGYTF.

DNA for the CDR3: TGTGCCAGCTCAACAGGGGTTTCTGGAAACACCATATATTTT. This sequence encodes CASSTGVSGNTIYF. This chain connects TRBV18 to TRBJ1-3, with 7 bases that match TRBD1. Unmatched junction bases numbered 2, after V lost 5 bases and J lost 1 base. There are 14 residues in the CDR3. Germline V lookup: CDR1 KGHSH, CDR2 LQKENI.

The chain combines TRBV4-2 with TRBJ2-5; 8 bases align to TRBD1. The CDR3 contains 17 residues. CDR1 and CDR2 (germline): LGHNA, YNFKEQ. V lost 1 base and J lost 5; bases outside the gene matches: 12. This chain's CDR3 is CASSQGGQGGFRETQYF. In DNA form, the CDR3 reads TGTGCCAGCAGCCAAGGTGGACAGGGCGGGTTTAGGGAGACCCAGTACTTC.

This chain uses TRBV30 with TRBJ2-5; D possibly corresponds to TRBD1 (6 bases). V lost 0 bases, J lost 3 bases, and 8 bases lay in between. CDR3 length: 13 amino acids. Germline V lookup: CDR1 GTSNPN, CDR2 SVGIG (reference sequence). CDR3 bases: TGTGCCTGGAGTGTAGGGGGAAAAGAGACCCAGTACTTC. It yields the protein CAWSVGGKETQYF.

This clone occurred a few times. The V call is TRBV5-5, the J call TRBJ2-1; 15 nucleotides match TRBD2. V shed 2 bases and J 1 base; nucleotides not matched to a gene: 10. The CDR3 extends over 20 amino acids. Germline lookup yields CDR1 SGHKS and CDR2 YYEKEE (reference sequence). CDR3 sequence reads: CASSFEPGLAGGLSYNEQFF. The CDR3 DNA reads TGTGCCAGCAGCTTTGAACCGGGACTAGCGGGGGGCTTGTCCTACAATGAGCAGTTCTTC.

This sequence joins TRBV3-1 (or the pseudogene TRBV3-2) and TRBJ1-1; 10 nucleotides agree with TRBD1. The CDR3 totals 14 residues. From germline, CDR1 is LGHDT and CDR2 YNNKEL (reference sequence). V shed 2 bases, J shed 7 bases, and the junction held 4 bases outside the gene matches. The CDR3 loop is CASSQPGQGGEAFF. The CDR3 region has the DNA TGTGCCAGCAGCCAACCCGGACAGGGGGGTGAAGCTTTCTTT.

The chain links TRBV19 to TRBJ1-5; no clear D. V lost 3 bases to trimming and J lost 5 bases, with 8 bases between them. Germline values: CDR1 LNHDA, CDR2 SQIVND (reference sequence). The CDR3 is 13 amino acids. CDR3 nucleotide sequence: TGTGCCAGTAGTATCGTAGCGGATCAGCCCCAGCATTTT. Residues: CASSIVADQPQHF.

The V and J genes are TRBV30 and TRBJ1-1; perhaps TRBD1 as D (5 bases). V was shortened by 1 base and J by 2 bases, with 8 bases between the two germline ends. Germline assignment: CDR1 GTSNPN and CDR2 SVGIG (reference sequence). The CDR3 runs 13 residues. The CDR3 loop is CAWSAQGNTEAFF. The CDR3 DNA follows: TGTGCCTGGAGTGCCCAGGGAAACACTGAAGCTTTCTTT.

The rearrangement links TRBV5-6 to TRBJ1-4, with D possibly TRBD1 on 6 matching bases. Looked up from germline, CDR1 is SGHDT and CDR2 is YYEEEE. The CDR3 is 17 amino acids. V was shortened by 3 bases and J by 8 bases, with 23 bases between the two germline ends. The CDR3 loop reads CASSSKRSRGGFEKLFF. CDR3 sequence (DNA): TGTGCCAGCAGCTCGAAAAGAAGCAGGGGTGGGTTCGAAAAACTGTTTTTT. Full variable domain (rest looked up from reference TRBV5-6 and TRBJ1-4): DAGVTQSPTHLIKTRGQQVTLRCSPKSGHDTVSWYQQALGQGPQFIFQYYEEEERQRGNFPDRFSGHQFPNYSSELNVNALLLGDSALYLCASSSKRSRGGFEKLFFGSGTQLSVL.

J is TRBJ2-1 and V is TRBV20-1, with D tentatively TRBD2 (7 bases). Germline V CDR1 and CDR2: DFQATT, SNEGSKA (reference sequence). CDR3 length: 12 amino acids. With 3 bases removed from V and 6 bases from J, the gap between germline ends came to 9 bases. CDR3 sequence reads: CSASRGANEQFF. CDR3 in DNA: TGCAGTGCTAGTCGGGGGGCCAATGAGCAGTTCTTC.

The V call is TRBV5-1, the J call TRBJ2-2; 7 bases line up with TRBD1. This CDR3 comprises 15 residues. The V and J ends lost 0 bases and 5 bases, in that order; junction bases with no gene match: 4. The germline V gene has CDR1 SGHRS and CDR2 YFSETQ. The CDR3 protein is CASSLDRGLTGELFF. In DNA form, the CDR3 reads TGCGCCAGCAGCTTGGACAGGGGTCTGACCGGGGAGCTGTTTTTT.

There are a few counts of this clone. This sequence joins TRBV4-1 and TRBJ2-5; D is ambiguous. The ends were cut back, 2 bases at V and 4 bases at J, with 8 bases in the middle. Germline V gene sequence: CDR1 MGHRA, CDR2 YSYEKL. The CDR3 contains 13 residues. The CDR3 spells CASSQWRGETQYF. The CDR3 bases are TGCGCCAGCAGCCAATGGCGAGGAGAGACCCAGTACTTC.